This is a list of T cell receptor beta chains from one sample in a study of early T cells in non-severe SARS-CoV-2 infection. In TCRdb, the 5' RACE reads were re-called with MiXCR into one record per CDR3 protein. The sample has about 23,000 distinct CDR3 sequences, 5.3% seen once; the top ten hold 9.5% to 12%. Sequencing input: whole blood. Receptor source: an adult who was a healthcare worker with PCR-confirmed SARS-CoV-2 infection or an uninfected control (not recorded which). Both conserved end residues are part of each CDR3. A D gene is named only where the DNA matches it firmly. Expanded clones get a size class; other rows say once, few or many, or leave the size out.

TRBV6-2/TRBV6-3	TRBD1	many	TRBJ2-5	TGTGCCAGCAGCAAGGACAGGGGGCAAGAGACCCAGTACTTC	CASSKDRGQETQYF
TRBV5-1	.	many	TRBJ2-1	TGCGCCAGCAGCTTCCAGCGGGAGCAGTTCTTC	CASSFQREQFF
TRBV6-1	TRBD2	few	TRBJ2-7	TGTGCCAGCGACGTAGCGGGAGTGTACGAGCAGTACTTC	CASDVAGVYEQYF
TRBV20-1	TRBD1	few	TRBJ2-5	TGCGGGACAGGGGCTCGAGAGACCCAGTACTTC	CGTGARETQYF
TRBV28	TRBD1	.	TRBJ1-2	TGTGCCAGCAGAACCGGGACAGGGGTGTATGGCTACACCTTC	CASRTGTGVYGYTF
TRBV20-1	.	many	TRBJ2-1	TGCAGTCCAACAGGCTACTCCTACAATGAGCAGTTCTTC	CSPTGYSYNEQFF
TRBV5-1	TRBD2	medium-sized	TRBJ2-2	TGCGCCAGCAGCTTGTGGCTAGCGGGGACGGGCACCGGGGAGCTGTTTTTT	CASSLWLAGTGTGELFF
TRBV20-1	.	many	TRBJ2-1	TGCAGTGCTAGGGCACACGAGCAGTTCTTC	CSARAHEQFF
TRBV13	.	many	TRBJ1-1	TGTGCCAGCAGCATTAGGACGATAACGAACACTGAAGCTTTCTTT	CASSIRTITNTEAFF
TRBV27	TRBD2	few	TRBJ2-1	TGTGCCAGCAGAATAGCGGGAGAAACCTACAATGAGCAGTTCTTC	CASRIAGETYNEQFF
TRBV4-3	.	few	TRBJ1-4	TGCGCCAGCAGCCAAGGTTGGGGAGAAAAACTGTTTTTT	CASSQGWGEKLFF
TRBV30	.	few	TRBJ1-2	TGTGCCTGGAATTTGGCCTATGGCTACACCTTC	CAWNLAYGYTF
TRBV6-2/TRBV6-3	TRBD1	few	TRBJ1-1	TGTGCCAGCAGTTACCACAGGGGGTACGCTGAAGCTTTCTTT	CASSYHRGYAEAFF
TRBV27	TRBD2	many	TRBJ2-3	TGTGCCAGCAGTTTAAAGGGACTAGCGGGAGTGGCAGATACGCAGTATTTT	CASSLKGLAGVADTQYF
TRBV5-1	TRBD1	many	TRBJ1-5	TGCGCCAGCAGCGTCGGGACAGGGGGAGATCAGCCCCAGCATTTT	CASSVGTGGDQPQHF
TRBV2	TRBD2	many	TRBJ2-1	TGTGCCAGCAGTGCTAGCGGAACTTACAATGAGCAGTTCTTC	CASSASGTYNEQFF
TRBV11-2	.	many	TRBJ2-1	TGTGCCAGCAGCTTAGAACAGGGCGGTGAGCAGTTCTTC	CASSLEQGGEQFF
TRBV29-1	.	.	TRBJ1-2	TGCAGCGTTGAGCGCCAGAGTCTCGGCTACACCTTC	CSVERQSLGYTF
TRBV4-3	.	many	TRBJ2-3	TGCGCCAGCAGCCAAGATAGGGACCGTTCCACAGATACGCAGTATTTT	CASSQDRDRSTDTQYF
TRBV7-2	.	many	TRBJ2-1	TGTGCCAGCAGCTTCGGGCTGATCGGTGAGCAGTTCTTC	CASSFGLIGEQFF
TRBV7-9	TRBD1	many	TRBJ2-1	TGTGCCAGCAGCATGCGGGACAGGGAAAATGAGCAGTTCTTC	CASSMRDRENEQFF
TRBV12-3/TRBV12-4	TRBD1	many	TRBJ1-2	TGTGCCAGCAGTTTAGGCCTTAGTAAGACAGGGAGGGATGGCTACACCTTC	CASSLGLSKTGRDGYTF
TRBV7-9	TRBD2	many	TRBJ2-1	TGTGCCAGCAGCTCGACTAGCGGGGCTGCCTACAATGAGCAGTTCTTC	CASSSTSGAAYNEQFF
TRBV28	TRBD1	many	TRBJ1-2	TGTGCCACCGGGACAGAGAAGGGCTACACCTTC	CATGTEKGYTF
TRBV2	TRBD2	medium-sized	TRBJ2-1	TGTGCCATTCATAGCGGGAGTTCCTACAATGAGCAGTTCTTC	CAIHSGSSYNEQFF
TRBV5-4	TRBD1	many	TRBJ1-5	TGTGCCAGCAGCTTGGGGCAACAGGGGAAGCCCCAGCATTTT	CASSLGQQGKPQHF
TRBV6-5	.	many	TRBJ2-7	TGTGCCAGCAGTTACTCGCCCAGAGCCTACGAGCAGTACTTC	CASSYSPRAYEQYF
TRBV7-6	.	many	TRBJ1-5	TGTGCCAGCAGCACAGAGACAGGCTTCAATCAGCCCCAGCATTTT	CASSTETGFNQPQHF
TRBV10-3	.	few	TRBJ1-2	TGTGCCATCAGTGACCGCTCGGAACTAAGCGACTATGGCTACACCTTC	CAISDRSELSDYGYTF
TRBV6-6	.	many	TRBJ2-5	TGTGCCAGCAGTCCCTGGGTGGGGACCCAGTACTTC	CASSPWVGTQYF
TRBV20-1	TRBD2	many	TRBJ2-3	TGCAGTGCTATGGTAGCGGGAGGGCCGGGGAGATCCACAGATACGCAGTATTTT	CSAMVAGGPGRSTDTQYF
TRBV25-1	TRBD1	.	TRBJ1-1	TGTGCCAGCAGTAGGACAGGGATGAACACTGAAGCTTTCTTT	CASSRTGMNTEAFF
TRBV20-1	TRBD2	few	TRBJ2-7	TGCAGTGCTAGAGAATTAGCGGGAGGGCCTTACGAGCAGTACTTC	CSARELAGGPYEQYF
TRBV5-6	.	many	TRBJ2-1	TGTGCCAGCAGCCCGGAGGGGGCTGCCTACAATGAGCAGTTCTTC	CASSPEGAAYNEQFF
TRBV2	TRBD1	few	TRBJ2-3	TGTGCCAGCAGTCTGGGACAGGGGCCCCGGGATACGCAGTATTTT	CASSLGQGPRDTQYF
TRBV20-1	TRBD2	.	TRBJ2-7	TGCAGTGCTAGAAAAACTGGGACTAGCGGGAGGAACTCCTACGAGCAGTACTTC	CSARKTGTSGRNSYEQYF
TRBV29-1	.	many	TRBJ2-1	TGCAGCGTTGAAGCCAACAATGAGCAGTTCTTC	CSVEANNEQFF
TRBV7-3	.	many	TRBJ1-1	TGTGCCAGCAGCTTAAGCCCGGGGACCACTGAAGCTTTCTTT	CASSLSPGTTEAFF
TRBV28	TRBD1	many	TRBJ1-2	TGTGCCAGCAGTTGGGACAGGGGAGTTAGGGGCTACACCTTC	CASSWDRGVRGYTF
TRBV7-9	TRBD2	many	TRBJ2-5	TGTGCCAGCAGCAGACTAGCGGGACCCCAAGAGACCCAGTACTTC	CASSRLAGPQETQYF
TRBV28	.	many	TRBJ2-4	TGTGCCAGCAGGACCGGAGGGTCACTAGCCAAAAACATTCAGTACTTC	CASRTGGSLAKNIQYF
TRBV5-1	.	many	TRBJ2-2	TGCGCCAGCAGCTTGCAAGGACAGACGAACACCGGGGAGCTGTTTTTT	CASSLQGQTNTGELFF
TRBV4-1	TRBD2	.	TRBJ2-7	TGCGCCAGCAGCCCCGGGACTAGCGGGTACGAGCAGTACTTC	CASSPGTSGYEQYF
TRBV20-1	.	many	TRBJ2-1	TGCAGTGCTAGAGATCTGGACTCCCAAACAAATGAGCAGTTCTTC	CSARDLDSQTNEQFF
TRBV5-1	.	many	TRBJ2-7	TGCGCCAGCAGCCCCCGGACCGCCGACCACGAGCAGTACTTC	CASSPRTADHEQYF
TRBV20-1	TRBD2	.	TRBJ2-1	TGCAGTGCTAGCCGGGACCGCAATGTACGAAGCGGGAGGGCCAGGGAGCAGTTCTTC	CSASRDRNVRSGRAREQFF
TRBV10-3	.	.	TRBJ2-1	TGTGCCATCAGTGAGAGCAATGAGCAGTTCTTC	CAISESNEQFF
TRBV5-5	.	many	TRBJ2-7	TGTGCCAGCAGCCAAGCCCGGACACTCTTCTACGAGCAGTACTTC	CASSQARTLFYEQYF
TRBV4-1	TRBD2	medium-sized	TRBJ2-1	TGCGCCAGCAGCCAAGTGGAGCAGCGGGAGGTAGCGGATGAGCAGTTCTTC	CASSQVEQREVADEQFF
TRBV19	.	many	TRBJ2-1	TGTGCCAGTAGTATTTCAGGGAACTCCTACAATGAGCAGTTCTTC	CASSISGNSYNEQFF
TRBV21-1	.	many	TRBJ2-6	TGTGCCAGCAGCAAGTTGCGGACAGGGCAGGAGTCTGGGGCCAACGTCCTGACTTTC	CASSKLRTGQESGANVLTF
TRBV5-1	TRBD2	many	TRBJ2-1	TGCGCCAGCAGCTTGGACGCCGGGAGGGCCATCAACAATGAGCAGTTCTTC	CASSLDAGRAINNEQFF
TRBV12-3/TRBV12-4	TRBD2	many	TRBJ2-5	TGTGCCAGCAGTTTCCTCACGGGACTAGCGGGAGAAGAGACCCAGTACTTC	CASSFLTGLAGEETQYF
TRBV5-1	TRBD1	many	TRBJ2-3	TGCGCCAGCAGCTTACCGGGACAGGTTACAGATACGCAGTATTTT	CASSLPGQVTDTQYF
TRBV19	.	few	TRBJ2-5	TGTGCCAGTAGTAGAAACCGACGCGGCAGAGCCGTCCAAGAGACCCAGTACTTC	CASSRNRRGRAVQETQYF
TRBV5-4	.	many	TRBJ1-2	TGTGCCAGCAGCTTGGAGGGGTCACCTAACTATGGCTACACCTTC	CASSLEGSPNYGYTF
TRBV12-3/TRBV12-4	.	many	TRBJ1-5	TGTGCCAGCAGTTTAGCGGGTCAGCCCCAGCATTTT	CASSLAGQPQHF
TRBV11-2	.	few	TRBJ2-3	TGTGCCAGCAGTCTTGGGACCGCCGCAGATACGCAGTATTTT	CASSLGTAADTQYF
TRBV20-1	TRBD2	few	TRBJ2-1	TGCAGTGCCACGAAAAGCGGGATCTACAATGAGCAGTTCTTC	CSATKSGIYNEQFF